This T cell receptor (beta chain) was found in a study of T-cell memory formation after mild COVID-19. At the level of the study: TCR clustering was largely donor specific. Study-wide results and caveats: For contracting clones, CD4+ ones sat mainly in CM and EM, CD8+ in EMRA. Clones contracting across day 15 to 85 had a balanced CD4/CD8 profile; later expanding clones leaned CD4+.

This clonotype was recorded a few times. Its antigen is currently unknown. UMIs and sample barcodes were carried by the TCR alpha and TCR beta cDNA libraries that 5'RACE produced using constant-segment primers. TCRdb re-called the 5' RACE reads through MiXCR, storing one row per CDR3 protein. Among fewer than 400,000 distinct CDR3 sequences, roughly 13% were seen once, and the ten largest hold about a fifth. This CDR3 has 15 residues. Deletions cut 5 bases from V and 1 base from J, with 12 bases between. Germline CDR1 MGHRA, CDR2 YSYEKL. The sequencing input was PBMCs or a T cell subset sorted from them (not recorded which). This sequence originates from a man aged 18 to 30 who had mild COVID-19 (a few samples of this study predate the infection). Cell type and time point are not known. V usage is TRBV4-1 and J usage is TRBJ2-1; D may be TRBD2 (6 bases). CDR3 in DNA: TGCGCCAGCAGCGCCATGGAGGGTTCCTACAATGAGCAGTTCTTC. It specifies CASSAMEGSYNEQFF.